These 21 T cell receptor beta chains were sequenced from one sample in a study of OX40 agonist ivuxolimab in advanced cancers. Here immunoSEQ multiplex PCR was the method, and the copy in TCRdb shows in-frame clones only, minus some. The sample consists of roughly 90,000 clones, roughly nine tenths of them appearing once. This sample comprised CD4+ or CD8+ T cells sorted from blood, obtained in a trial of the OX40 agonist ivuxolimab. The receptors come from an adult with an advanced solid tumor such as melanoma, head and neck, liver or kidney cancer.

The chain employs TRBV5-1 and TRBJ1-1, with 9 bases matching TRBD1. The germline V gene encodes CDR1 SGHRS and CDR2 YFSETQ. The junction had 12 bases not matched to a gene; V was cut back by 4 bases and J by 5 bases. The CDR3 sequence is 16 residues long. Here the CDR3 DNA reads TGCGCCAGCAGCCCGACGACAGGGGGTTTGGGTACTGAAGCTTTCTTT. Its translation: CASSPTTGGLGTEAFF. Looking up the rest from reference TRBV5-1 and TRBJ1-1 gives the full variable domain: KAGVTQTPRYLIKTRGQQVTLSCSPISGHRSVSWYQQTPGQGLQFLFEYFSETQRNKGNFPGRFSGRQFSNSRSEMNVSTLELGDSALYLCASSPTTGGLGTEAFFGQGTRLTVV.

CDR3 protein: CAWSITGSSYNSPLHF. DNA for the CDR3: TGTGCCTGGAGTATCACAGGTAGCTCCTATAATTCACCCCTCCACTTT. The chain carries TRBV30 and TRBJ1-6, with D perhaps matching TRBD1 (5 bases). The germline V gene encodes CDR1 GTSNPN and CDR2 SVGIG (reference sequence). Trimming took off 2 bases at V and 0 bases at J, with 11 bases between the two ends. The CDR3 runs to 16 residues.

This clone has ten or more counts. DNA for the CDR3: TGTGCCAGCAGCCCGAGGACAGCGAACACCGGGGAGCTGTTTTTT. As protein: CASSPRTANTGELFF. This chain connects TRBV5-4 to TRBJ2-2; tentatively, D is TRBD1 (6 bases). Germline V gene sequence: CDR1 SGHNT, CDR2 YYREEE (reference sequence). The CDR3 has 15 amino acids. The germline V and J ends were trimmed by 4 bases and 0 bases, with 10 bases remaining between them.

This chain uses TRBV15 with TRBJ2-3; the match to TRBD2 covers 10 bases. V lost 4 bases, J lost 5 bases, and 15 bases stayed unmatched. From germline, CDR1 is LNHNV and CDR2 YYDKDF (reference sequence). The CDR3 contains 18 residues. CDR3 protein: CATSTRRLAGDVQDTQYF. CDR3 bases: TGTGCCACCAGCACCCGGAGGCTAGCGGGAGACGTTCAAGATACGCAGTATTTT.

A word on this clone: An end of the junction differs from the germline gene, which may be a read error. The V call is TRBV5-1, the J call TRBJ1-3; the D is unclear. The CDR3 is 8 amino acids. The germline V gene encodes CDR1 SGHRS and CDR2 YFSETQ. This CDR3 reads CASSYGHF. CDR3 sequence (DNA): TGCGCCAGCAGCTATGGACATTTT.

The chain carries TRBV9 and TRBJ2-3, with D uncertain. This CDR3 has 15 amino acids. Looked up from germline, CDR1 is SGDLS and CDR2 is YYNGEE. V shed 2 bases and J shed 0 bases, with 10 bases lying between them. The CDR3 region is CASSVDQASTDTQYF. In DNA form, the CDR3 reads TGTGCCAGCAGCGTGGACCAAGCTAGCACAGATACGCAGTATTTT.

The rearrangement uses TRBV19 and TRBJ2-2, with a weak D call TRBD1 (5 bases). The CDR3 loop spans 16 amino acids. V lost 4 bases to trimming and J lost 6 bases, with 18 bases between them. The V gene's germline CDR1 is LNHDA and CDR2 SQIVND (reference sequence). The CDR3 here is CASSNPDILGAGELFF. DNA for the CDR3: TGTGCCAGTAGTAACCCGGACATTCTAGGGGCCGGGGAGCTGTTTTTT.

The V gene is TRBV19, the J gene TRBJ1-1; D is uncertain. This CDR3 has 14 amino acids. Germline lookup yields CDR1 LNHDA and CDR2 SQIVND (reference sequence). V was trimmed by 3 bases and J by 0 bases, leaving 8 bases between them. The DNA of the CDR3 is TGTGCCAGTAGTATGGCAGTTATGAACACTGAAGCTTTCTTT. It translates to CASSMAVMNTEAFF. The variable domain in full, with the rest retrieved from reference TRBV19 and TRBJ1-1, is DGGITQSPKYLFRKEGQNVTLSCEQNLNHDAMYWYRQDPGQGLRLIYYSQIVNDFQKGDIAEGYSVSREKKESFPLTVTSAQKNPTAFYLCASSMAVMNTEAFFGQGTRLTVV.

The CDR3 nucleotides read TGTGCCACCACGGGGACTGTGAATTCACCCCTCCACTTT. This codes for CATTGTVNSPLHF. The chain couples TRBV19 to TRBJ1-6; D may be TRBD1 (5 bases). The CDR3 is made up of 13 amino acids. Germline V gene sequence: CDR1 LNHDA, CDR2 SQIVND (reference sequence). V was shortened by 10 bases and J by 7 bases, with 14 bases between the two germline ends.

This CDR3 is CASSQGLQREAFF. The CDR3 bases are TGTGCCAGCAGCCAAGGCCTACAACGAGAAGCTTTCTTT. The V gene is TRBV14, the J gene TRBJ1-1; D unresolved. This CDR3 contains 13 residues. Per germline, CDR1 SGHDN and CDR2 FVKESK. V lost 1 base and J 8 bases, leaving 11 bases between the germline ends.

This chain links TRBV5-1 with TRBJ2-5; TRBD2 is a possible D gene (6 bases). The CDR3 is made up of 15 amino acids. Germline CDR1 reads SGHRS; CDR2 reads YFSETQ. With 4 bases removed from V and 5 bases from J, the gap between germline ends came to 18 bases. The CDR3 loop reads CASSRETPHRETQYF. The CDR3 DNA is TGCGCCAGCAGCCGGGAGACCCCCCACCGGGAGACCCAGTACTTC.

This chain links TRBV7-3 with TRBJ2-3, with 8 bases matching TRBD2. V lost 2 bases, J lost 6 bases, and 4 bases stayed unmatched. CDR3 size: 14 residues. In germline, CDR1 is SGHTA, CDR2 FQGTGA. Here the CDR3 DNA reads TGTGCCAGCAGCTTAGACGGGAGGGTGGATACGCAGTATTTT. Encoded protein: CASSLDGRVDTQYF.

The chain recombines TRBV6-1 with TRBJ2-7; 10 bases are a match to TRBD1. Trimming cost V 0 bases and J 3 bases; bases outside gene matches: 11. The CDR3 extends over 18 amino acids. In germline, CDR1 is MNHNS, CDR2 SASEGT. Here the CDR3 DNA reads TGTGCCAGCAGTGAAGCGGGGACTGGGACAGGGGCCCTCTACGAGCAGTACTTC. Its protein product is CASSEAGTGTGALYEQYF.

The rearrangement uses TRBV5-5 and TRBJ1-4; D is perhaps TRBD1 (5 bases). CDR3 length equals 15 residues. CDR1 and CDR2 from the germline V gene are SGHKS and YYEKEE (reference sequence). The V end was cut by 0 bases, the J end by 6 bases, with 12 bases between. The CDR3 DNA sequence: TGTGCCAGCAGCTTGGCAGGGAGGGTCGATGAAAAACTGTTTTTT. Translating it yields CASSLAGRVDEKLFF. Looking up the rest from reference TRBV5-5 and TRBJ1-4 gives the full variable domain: DAGVTQSPTHLIKTRGQQVTLRCSPISGHKSVSWYQQVLGQGPQFIFQYYEKEERGRGNFPDRFSARQFPNYSSELNVNALLLGDSALYLCASSLAGRVDEKLFFGSGTQLSVL.

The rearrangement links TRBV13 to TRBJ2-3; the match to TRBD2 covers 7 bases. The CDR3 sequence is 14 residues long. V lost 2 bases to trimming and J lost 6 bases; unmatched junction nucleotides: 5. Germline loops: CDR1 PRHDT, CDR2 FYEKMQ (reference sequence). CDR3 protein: CASSLTGRKDTQYF. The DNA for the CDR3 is TGTGCCAGCAGCTTAACCGGGAGGAAGGATACGCAGTATTTT. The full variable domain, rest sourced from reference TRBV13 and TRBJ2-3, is AAGVIQSPRHLIKEKRETATLKCYPIPRHDTVYWYQQGPGQDPQFLISFYEKMQSDKGSIPDRFSAQQFSDYHSELNMSSLELGDSALYFCASSLTGRKDTQYFGPGTRLTVL.

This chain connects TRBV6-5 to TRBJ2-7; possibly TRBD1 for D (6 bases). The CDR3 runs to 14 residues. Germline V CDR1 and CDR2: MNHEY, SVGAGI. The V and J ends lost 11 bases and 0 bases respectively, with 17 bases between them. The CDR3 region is CACQRGTNSYEQYF. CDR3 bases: TGTGCCTGCCAAAGGGGGACCAACTCCTACGAGCAGTACTTC.

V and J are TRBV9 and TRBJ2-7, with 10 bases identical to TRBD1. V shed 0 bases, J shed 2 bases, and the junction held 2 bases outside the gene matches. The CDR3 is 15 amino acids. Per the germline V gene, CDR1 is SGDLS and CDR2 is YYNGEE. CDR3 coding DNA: TGTGCCAGCAGCGTAGGGGGACAGGGGACCTACGAGCAGTACTTC. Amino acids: CASSVGGQGTYEQYF.

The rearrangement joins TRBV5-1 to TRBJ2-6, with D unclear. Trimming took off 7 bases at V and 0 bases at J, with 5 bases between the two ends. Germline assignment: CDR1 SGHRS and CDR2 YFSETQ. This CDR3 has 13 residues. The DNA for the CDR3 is TGCGCCAGCGGAGACTCTGGGGCCAACGTCCTGACTTTC. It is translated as CASGDSGANVLTF.

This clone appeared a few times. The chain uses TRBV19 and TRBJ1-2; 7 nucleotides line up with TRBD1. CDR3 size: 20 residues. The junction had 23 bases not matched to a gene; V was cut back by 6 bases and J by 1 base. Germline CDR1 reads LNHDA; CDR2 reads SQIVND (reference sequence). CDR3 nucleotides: TGTGCCAGTAGAGGTAAAGCCCGGGACAGAAAACCCCCCTTTAACTATGGCTACACCTTC. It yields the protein CASRGKARDRKPPFNYGYTF.

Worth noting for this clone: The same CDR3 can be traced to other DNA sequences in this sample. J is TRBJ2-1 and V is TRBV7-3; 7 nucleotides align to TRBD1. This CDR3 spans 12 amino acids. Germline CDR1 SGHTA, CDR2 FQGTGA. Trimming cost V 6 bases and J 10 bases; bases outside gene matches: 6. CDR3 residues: CASSLTGDEQFF. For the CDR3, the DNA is TGTGCCAGCAGTCTCACAGGGGACGAGCAGTTCTTC.

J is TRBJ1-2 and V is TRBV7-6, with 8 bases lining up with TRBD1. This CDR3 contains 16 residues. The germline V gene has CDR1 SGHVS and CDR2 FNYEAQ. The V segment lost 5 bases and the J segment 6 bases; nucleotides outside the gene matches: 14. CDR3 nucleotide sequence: TGTGCCAGCAGCCGGAAATTTGGCCAGGGGGCAGATGGCTACACCTTC. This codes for CASSRKFGQGADGYTF. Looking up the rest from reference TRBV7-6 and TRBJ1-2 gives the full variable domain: GAGVSQSPRYKVTKRGQDVALRCDPISGHVSLYWYRQALGQGPEFLTYFNYEAQQDKSGLPNDRFSAERPEGSISTLTIQRTEQRDSAMYRCASSRKFGQGADGYTFGSGTRLTVV.